This T cell receptor (beta chain) was identified in a study of identical twins. No donor was unhealthy or non-Caucasian. This clonotype was counted between two and nine times. Unique molecular identifiers were in the cDNA, with template-switch universal primer binding. TCRdb called the 5' RACE reads again in MiXCR, with one record for every CDR3 protein. The sample includes some 630,000 distinct CDR3 sequences, about 7.6% of them seen just once. The same sample was also studied in work on yellow fever vaccine responses in identical twins. That work adds: Reportedly, the T cell response mounted by twins to vaccine seemed partly convergent, partly personalized.

The sample was PBMCs. This clonotype was sampled from a woman aged 18-29 years in good health.

In DNA form, the CDR3 reads TGTGCCAGCACCGGGACAGGGCCCTACGAGCAGTACTTC. Residues: CASTGTGPYEQYF. The chain joins TRBV28 to TRBJ2-7, with 9 bases lining up with TRBD1. The V gene end was trimmed by 7 bases and the J gene end by 2 bases; junction bases not matched to a gene: 3. Germline V gene data show CDR1 as MDHEN and CDR2 as SYDVKM. The CDR3 runs 13 residues.